Shown below are 10 T cell receptor beta chains from a single sample sequenced in a study of breast tumors, draining lymph nodes, adjacent tissues. In TCRdb, the multiplex PCR reads were re-called with MiXCR into one record per CDR3 protein. The sample has roughly 100,000 distinct CDR3 sequences, around 30% seen once. Samples came from axillary lymph nodes draining the breast cancer. Sequenced sample: axillary lymph node tissue. The receptors stem from a female donor with breast cancer. Some clones in this sample may be carry-over from other donors' samples.

To note about this clonotype: A clone one base away is much larger, so this may be a read error. The chain recombines TRBV4-1 with TRBJ1-4, with no clear D. Germline V gene sequence: CDR1 MGHRA, CDR2 YSYEKL. This CDR3 has 14 amino acids. The V gene lost 4 bases and the J gene lost 2 bases, with 8 bases spanning the gap. The CDR3 loop reads CASSLSETNEKLFF. DNA for the CDR3: TGCGCCAGCAGCCTTTCGGAGACTAATGAAAAACTGTTTTTT.

On this clonotype: A much larger clonotype is one base distant, so this may be a read error. J is TRBJ2-5 and V is TRBV7-9, with 7 bases that match TRBD1. Germline CDR1 SEHNR, CDR2 FQNEAQ (reference sequence). The CDR3 consists of 17 residues. The CDR3 DNA reads TGTGCCAGCAACTTAGTGGGAGCCGGGACAGTAGGGGAGCCCCAGTACTTC. Translated, it gives CASNLVGAGTVGEPQYF.

This clonotype was observed a single time. The V and J genes are TRBV20-1 and TRBJ1-2; maybe TRBD1 (6 bases). Trimming took 4 bases from V and 2 from J, leaving 14 bases between them. The CDR3 contains 14 residues. Germline-derived CDR1 and CDR2 are DFQATT and SNEGSKA (reference sequence). CDR3 region: CSAIDRFLNYGYTF. DNA for the CDR3: TGCAGTGCTATAGACAGGTTCCTCAACTATGGCTACACCTTC.

This clonotype was seen only a few times. J is TRBJ1-2 and V is TRBV18, with D possibly TRBD1 on 5 matching bases. The germline CDR1 and CDR2 sequences are KGHSH and LQKENI. Trimming stripped 2 bases from V and 4 bases from J, with 23 bases between. This CDR3 has 18 residues. The DNA of the CDR3 is TGTGCCAGCTCACCATTCAAGGGGTCCGGAGCCCTGTCCTATGGCTACACCTTC. Amino acid sequence: CASSPFKGSGALSYGYTF. The variable domain in full, with the rest retrieved from reference TRBV18 and TRBJ1-2, is NAGVMQNPRHLVRRRGQEARLRCSPMKGHSHVYWYRQLPEEGLKFMVYLQKENIIDESGMPKERFSAEFPKEGPSILRIQQVVRGDSAAYFCASSPFKGSGALSYGYTFGSGTRLTVV.

Concerning this clonotype itself: It may be a read error: a sequence one base away is much more abundant. The genes are TRBV7-3 and TRBJ2-3, with TRBD2 identical over 7 bases. The germline V gene has CDR1 SGHTA and CDR2 FQGTGA. The length of the CDR3 is 18 residues. The CDR3 sequence: CASSLTGGAMTSTHTQYF. CDR3 sequence (DNA): TGTGCCAGCAGCTTAACGGGTGGGGCCATGACTAGCACACATACGCAGTATTTT.

This clonotype has a handful of counts. The gene calls are TRBV4-3 and TRBJ2-7; no firm D call. CDR3 length equals 15 residues. The germline gives CDR1 LGHNA, CDR2 YSLEER. V shed 0 bases and J shed 3 bases, with 12 bases lying between them. The CDR3 DNA is TGCGCCAGCAGCCAAGATATATCTAGAGTCTACGAGCAGTACTTC. Its translation: CASSQDISRVYEQYF.

Remarks on this clonotype: The junction departs from the called germline gene at one end, perhaps through a read error. The chain uses TRBV6-2 or TRBV6-3 and TRBJ1-5; D is undetermined. Germline CDR1 and CDR2: MNHEY and SVGEGT. This CDR3 is built from 16 residues. CDR3 sequence: CASSHSTGNSNQPQHF. In DNA form, the CDR3 reads TGTGCCAGCAGTCACTCGACGGGAAATAGCAATCAGCCCCAGCATTTT.

This clonotype appeared many times. The chain couples TRBV5-1 to TRBJ2-5, with D maybe TRBD1 (5 bases). The CDR3 has 14 residues. V lost 2 bases to trimming and J lost 2 bases, with 10 bases between them. From germline, CDR1 is SGHRS and CDR2 YFSETQ. In DNA, the CDR3 is TGCGCCAGCAGCTTCCAGGGATCACAAGAGACCCAGTACTTC. It specifies CASSFQGSQETQYF.

There are many counts of this clonotype. The V call is TRBV7-2, the J call TRBJ1-5; D is unresolved. This CDR3 is built from 13 residues. Trimming pared 3 bases from V and 3 bases from J, leaving 6 bases between. Germline assignment: CDR1 SGHTA and CDR2 FQGNSA. CDR3 region: CASSFMDNQPQHF. The CDR3 DNA reads as TGTGCCAGCAGCTTTATGGACAATCAGCCCCAGCATTTT.

This clonotype was recorded at least ten times. This rearrangement joins TRBV7-9 to TRBJ1-2, with D tentatively TRBD1 (5 bases). This CDR3 is 13 amino acids long. The V end lost 5 bases, the J end lost 3 bases, and 10 bases lay between the germline ends. In germline, CDR1 is SEHNR, CDR2 FQNEAQ (reference sequence). This CDR3 is CASSLLQDYGYTF. DNA of the CDR3: TGTGCCAGCAGCCTATTACAGGACTATGGCTACACCTTC.